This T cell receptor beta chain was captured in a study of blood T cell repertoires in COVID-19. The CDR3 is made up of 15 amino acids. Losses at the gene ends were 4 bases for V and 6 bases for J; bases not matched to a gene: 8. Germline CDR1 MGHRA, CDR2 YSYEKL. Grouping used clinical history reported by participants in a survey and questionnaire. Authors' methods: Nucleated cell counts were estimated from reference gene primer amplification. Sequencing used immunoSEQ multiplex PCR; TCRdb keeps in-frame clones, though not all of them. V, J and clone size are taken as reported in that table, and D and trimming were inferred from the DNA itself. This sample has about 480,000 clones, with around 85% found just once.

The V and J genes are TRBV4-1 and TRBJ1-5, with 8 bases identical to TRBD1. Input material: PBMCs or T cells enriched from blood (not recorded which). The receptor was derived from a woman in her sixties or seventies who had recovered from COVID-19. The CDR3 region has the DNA TGCGCCAGCAGCCGCACGACAGGGGCTGGTCAGCCCCAGCATTTT. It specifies CASSRTTGAGQPQHF.